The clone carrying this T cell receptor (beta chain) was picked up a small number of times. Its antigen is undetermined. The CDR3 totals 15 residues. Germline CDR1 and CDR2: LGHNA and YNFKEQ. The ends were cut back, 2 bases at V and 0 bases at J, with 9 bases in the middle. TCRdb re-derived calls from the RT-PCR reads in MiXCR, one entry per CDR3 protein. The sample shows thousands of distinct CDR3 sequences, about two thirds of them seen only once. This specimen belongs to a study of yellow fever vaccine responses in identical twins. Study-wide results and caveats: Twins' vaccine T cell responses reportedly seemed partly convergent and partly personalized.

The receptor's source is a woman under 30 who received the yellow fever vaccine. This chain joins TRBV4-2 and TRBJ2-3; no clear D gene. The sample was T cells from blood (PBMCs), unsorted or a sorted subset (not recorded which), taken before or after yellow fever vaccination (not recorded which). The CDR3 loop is CASSQSATSTDTQYF. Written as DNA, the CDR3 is TGTGCCAGCAGCCAAAGCGCCACGAGCACAGATACGCAGTATTTT.